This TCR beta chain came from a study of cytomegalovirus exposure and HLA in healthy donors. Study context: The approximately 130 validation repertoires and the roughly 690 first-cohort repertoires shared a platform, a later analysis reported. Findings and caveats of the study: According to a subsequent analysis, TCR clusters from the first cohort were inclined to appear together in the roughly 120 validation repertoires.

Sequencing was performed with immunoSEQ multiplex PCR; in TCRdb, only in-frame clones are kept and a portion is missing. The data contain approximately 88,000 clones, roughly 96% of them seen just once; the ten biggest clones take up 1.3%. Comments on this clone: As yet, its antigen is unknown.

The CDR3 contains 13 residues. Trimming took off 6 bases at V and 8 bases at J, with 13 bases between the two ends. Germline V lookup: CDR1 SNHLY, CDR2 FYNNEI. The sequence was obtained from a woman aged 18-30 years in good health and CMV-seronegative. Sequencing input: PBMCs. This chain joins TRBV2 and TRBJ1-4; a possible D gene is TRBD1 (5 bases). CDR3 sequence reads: CASSGGIREKLFF. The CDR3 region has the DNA TGTGCCAGCAGCGGGGGGATCCGAGAAAAACTGTTTTTT. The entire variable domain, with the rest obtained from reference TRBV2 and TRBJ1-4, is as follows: EPEVTQTPSHQVTQMGQEVILRCVPISNHLYFYWYRQILGQKVEFLVSFYNNEISEKSEIFDDQFSVERPDGSNFTLKIRSTKLEDSAMYFCASSGGIREKLFFGSGTQLSVL.